Below, 13 T cell receptor beta chains from the same sample are listed, as sequenced in a study of molecular identifiers for immune sequencing clone quantification. TCRdb used MiXCR to reprocess the PCR reads, holding one entry per CDR3 protein. This table holds fewer than 45,000 distinct CDR3 sequences, roughly 24% found once. The specimen sequenced was naive CD8+ T cells from blood, with Jurkat cell RNA spiked in. Subset denoted: FACS-sorted CD8+CD4-CCR7+CD45RA+ naive T cells. The receptors stem from a human donor in good health. Some libraries in this study had Jurkat cell RNA spiked in.

In regard to this clonotype: This may come from a read error, since a much larger clone is one base off. The V call is TRBV27, the J call TRBJ2-7; D may match TRBD1 or TRBD2 (6 bases each). Deletions cut 4 bases from V and 2 bases from J, with 9 bases between. Germline V gene sequence: CDR1 MNHEY, CDR2 SMNVEV (reference sequence). The CDR3 totals 13 residues. CDR3 loop: CASSYREAYEQYF. The CDR3 DNA is TGTGCCAGCAGTTACAGGGAGGCCTACGAGCAGTACTTC.

The J gene is TRBJ2-3, the V gene TRBV6-2 or TRBV6-3, with D maybe TRBD1 (6 bases). The CDR3 covers 17 residues. In germline, CDR1 is MNHEY, CDR2 SVGEGT. Trimming removed 5 bases from V and 3 bases from J, with 21 bases in between. CDR3 protein: CASSHRGGREVTDTQYF. In nucleotides, the CDR3 is TGTGCCAGCAGTCACCGTGGGGGCAGGGAAGTAACAGATACGCAGTATTTT.

This chain links TRBV7-2 with TRBJ2-1; D ambiguous. Trimming removed 8 bases at V and 5 bases at J, with 13 bases between. This CDR3 has 13 residues. Germline V gives CDR1 SGHTA, CDR2 FQGNSA. The CDR3 sequence is CASRRLMHNEQFF. DNA for the CDR3: TGTGCCAGCCGCCGCTTAATGCACAATGAGCAGTTCTTC. Full variable domain (remainder filled in from reference TRBV7-2 and TRBJ2-1): GAGVSQSPSNKVTEKGKDVELRCDPISGHTALYWYRQSLGQGLEFLIYFQGNSAPDKSGLPSDRFSAERTGGSVSTLTIQRTQQEDSAVYLCASRRLMHNEQFFGPGTRLTVL.

In regard to this clonotype: This may stem from a read error, because a much larger clone lies one nucleotide away. V usage is TRBV28 and J usage is TRBJ2-7; TRBD2 matches at 7 bases. The CDR3 consists of 16 residues. The V gene end was trimmed by 4 bases and the J gene end by 8 bases; junction bases not matched to a gene: 17. Germline V gene sequence: CDR1 MDHEN, CDR2 SYDVKM. CDR3 in amino acids: CASSSLGGRADDKQYF. CDR3 DNA sequence: TGTGCCAGCAGTTCCCTCGGTGGGAGGGCCGACGACAAGCAGTACTTC.

The chain combines TRBV4-2 with TRBJ2-7; 12 bases match TRBD1. Germline V gene data show CDR1 as LGHNA and CDR2 as YNFKEQ. V lost 3 bases, J lost 6 bases, and 6 bases stayed unmatched. The CDR3 sequence is 15 residues long. CDR3 nucleotides: TGTGCCAGCAGCCAGGGACAGGGGGCGGGGGGCGAGCAGTACTTC. Encoded protein: CASSQGQGAGGEQYF.

The rearrangement joins TRBV2 to TRBJ2-5, with 8 bases fitting TRBD1. V lost 0 bases and J lost 6; bases outside the gene matches: 9. The V gene's germline CDR1 is SNHLY and CDR2 FYNNEI. CDR3 length equals 16 residues. CDR3 amino acids: CASSEAPQGAMKTQYF. In DNA, the CDR3 is TGTGCCAGCAGTGAAGCGCCGCAGGGGGCGATGAAGACCCAGTACTTC.

This sequence joins TRBV19 and TRBJ2-3; 9 nucleotides line up with TRBD2. The V gene's germline CDR1 is LNHDA and CDR2 SQIVND (reference sequence). This CDR3 is 17 amino acids long. Trimming took 8 bases from V and 5 from J; bases not matched to a gene: 17. The CDR3 nucleotides read TGTGCCAGTGGCCCCGAGCGCTGGACTAGCGAGATAGATACGCAGTATTTT. Protein: CASGPERWTSEIDTQYF. Full variable domain (rest looked up from reference TRBV19 and TRBJ2-3): DGGITQSPKYLFRKEGQNVTLSCEQNLNHDAMYWYRQDPGQGLRLIYYSQIVNDFQKGDIAEGYSVSREKKESFPLTVTSAQKNPTAFYLCASGPERWTSEIDTQYFGPGTRLTVL.

This clonotype was observed many times. The chain is built from TRBV28 and TRBJ2-7; D is undetermined. CDR1 and CDR2 from the germline V gene are MDHEN and SYDVKM. The CDR3 spans 13 residues. Trimming shortened V by 3 bases and J by 3 bases, and 9 bases separated the two germline ends. Written as DNA, the CDR3 is TGTGCCAGCAGTTTTAATCACAACTACGAGCAGTACTTC. Translation: CASSFNHNYEQYF.

The rearrangement joins TRBV20-1 to TRBJ2-1; D uncertain. With the DNA end fitting TRBJ2-7 better, the J assignment may be wrong. The length of the CDR3 is 15 residues. Germline CDR1 and CDR2: DFQATT and SNEGSKA (reference sequence). Here the CDR3 DNA reads TGCAGTGCTAGAGCCGCGCTTCGCACCAACAATGAGCAGTACTTC. Its translation: CSARAALRTNNEQYF.

Only a few counts were recorded for this clonotype. The CDR3 DNA follows: TGTGCCAGCAGTGGTCTAGGTGGGGCCAACGTCCTGACTTTC. Translated: CASSGLGGANVLTF. The genes are TRBV12-3 or TRBV12-4 and TRBJ2-6; D call uncertain. V shed 5 bases and J shed 3 bases, with 8 bases lying between them. This CDR3 has 14 amino acids.

This clonotype was recorded a few times. The rearrangement joins TRBV2 to TRBJ2-5; a weak D match, TRBD1 (6 bases). V was cut by 7 bases and J by 2 bases, with 14 bases left in between. CDR1 and CDR2 (germline): SNHLY, FYNNEI. The CDR3 is 14 amino acids. CDR3 coding DNA: TGTGCCAGCAACGAGGACAGTTATCAAGAGACCCAGTACTTC. It codes for CASNEDSYQETQYF.

The table lists this clonotype with many counts. The chain carries TRBV4-2 and TRBJ2-7, with no clear D. CDR1 is LGHNA and CDR2 is YNFKEQ in the germline V gene. V shed 0 bases and J shed 3 bases, with 9 bases lying between them. The CDR3 spans 14 residues. The CDR3 DNA sequence: TGTGCCAGCAGCCAAGAGCTAGGTTTCTACGAGCAGTACTTC. It codes for CASSQELGFYEQYF.

V gene TRBV25-1 combines with J gene TRBJ2-3; D gene ambiguous. CDR1 and CDR2 from the germline V gene are MGHDK and SYGVNS. V was clipped by 6 bases and J by 3 bases, with 16 bases between them. CDR3 length: 15 residues. As DNA, the CDR3 is TGTGCCAGCAGACCTACAGAGCCTACTACAGATACGCAGTATTTT. Its protein product is CASRPTEPTTDTQYF.